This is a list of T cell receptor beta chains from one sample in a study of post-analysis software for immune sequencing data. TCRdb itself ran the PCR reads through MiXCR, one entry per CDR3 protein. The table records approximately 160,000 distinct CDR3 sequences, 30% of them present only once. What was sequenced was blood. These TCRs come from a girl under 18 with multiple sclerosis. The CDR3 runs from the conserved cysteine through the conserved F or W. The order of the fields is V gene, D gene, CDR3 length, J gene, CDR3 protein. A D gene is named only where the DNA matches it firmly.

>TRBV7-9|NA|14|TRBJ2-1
CASSTTQGPNEQFF
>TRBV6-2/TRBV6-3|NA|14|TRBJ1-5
CASFTDGEAQPQHF
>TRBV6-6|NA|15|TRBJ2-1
CASNPRGPSYNEQFF
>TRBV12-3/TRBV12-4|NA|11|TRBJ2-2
CASTGTGELFF
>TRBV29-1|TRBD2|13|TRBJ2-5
CSARTSHQETQYF
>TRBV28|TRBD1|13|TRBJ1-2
CASSPDRFYGYTF
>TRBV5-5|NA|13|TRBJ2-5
CASSLNSQETQYF
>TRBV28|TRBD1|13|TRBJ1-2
CASSVQGADGYTF
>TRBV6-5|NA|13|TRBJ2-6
CASRWPGANVLTF
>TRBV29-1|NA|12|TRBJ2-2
CSCKGGTGELFF
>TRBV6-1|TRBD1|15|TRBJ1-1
CASTLWDSTNTEAFF
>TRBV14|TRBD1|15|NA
CASSHEQGYPYEQYF
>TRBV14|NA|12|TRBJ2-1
CASSQETNEQFF
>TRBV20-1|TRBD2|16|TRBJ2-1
CSARNRVSGRLNEQFF